Presented here are 17 T cell receptor beta chains from one specimen sequenced in a study of cytomegalovirus exposure and HLA in healthy donors. PCR primers comprised 60 Vbeta and 13 Jbeta primers. Libraries were prepared by immunoSEQ multiplex PCR; TCRdb keeps only in-frame clonotypes and omits some of them. The sample has 75,000 to 90,000 clones, around 85% seen once; the top ten hold around 7.4%. The sequenced sample consisted of PBMCs. The receptors were gathered from a man in his forties or fifties in good health and CMV-seropositive.

This rearrangement joins TRBV11-2 to TRBJ1-1, with TRBD1 matching 10 bases. The germline gives CDR1 SGHAT, CDR2 FQNNGV. The CDR3 totals 15 residues. V shed 5 bases and J 5 bases; nucleotides not matched to a gene: 8. The CDR3 region has the DNA TGTGCCAGCAGCCCCGGAGGGACAGGGGTTACTGAAGCTTTCTTT. It codes for CASSPGGTGVTEAFF. The full variable domain, with the rest looked up from reference TRBV11-2 and TRBJ1-1, is EAGVAQSPRYKIIEKRQSVAFWCNPISGHATLYWYQQILGQGPKLLIQFQNNGVVDDSQLPKDRFSAERLKGVDSTLKIQPAKLEDSAVYLCASSPGGTGVTEAFFGQGTRLTVV.

The V gene is TRBV30, the J gene TRBJ2-3; 8 bases line up with TRBD2. The CDR3 runs 13 residues. Per the germline V gene, CDR1 is GTSNPN and CDR2 is SVGIG (reference sequence). The ends lost 3 bases at V and 4 bases at J; junction bases unmatched: 3. The CDR3 is CAWSREGPDTQYF. CDR3 in DNA: TGTGCCTGGAGCCGGGAGGGGCCAGATACGCAGTATTTT.

This chain joins TRBV7-8 and TRBJ2-7; D not resolved. Trimming stripped 6 bases from V and 0 bases from J, with 21 bases between. The CDR3 length is 17 residues. Per the germline V gene, CDR1 is SGHVS and CDR2 is FQNEAQ. Here the CDR3 reads CASRYANLQPPSYEQYF. In DNA, the CDR3 is TGTGCCAGCAGATACGCGAACCTACAGCCACCCTCCTACGAGCAGTACTTC.

This chain links TRBV9 with TRBJ2-7; tentatively, D is TRBD2 (5 bases). V was clipped by 1 base and J by 4 bases, with 12 bases between them. Per germline, CDR1 SGDLS and CDR2 YYNGEE. CDR3 length: 14 amino acids. CDR3 residues: CASSVNEDFYEQYF. DNA of the CDR3: TGTGCCAGCAGCGTAAACGAGGACTTTTACGAGCAGTACTTC. Full variable domain (remainder filled in from reference TRBV9 and TRBJ2-7): DSGVTQTPKHLITATGQRVTLRCSPRSGDLSVYWYQQSLDQGLQFLIQYYNGEERAKGNILERFSAQQFPDLHSELNLSSLELGDSALYFCASSVNEDFYEQYFGPGTRLTVT.

The CDR3 DNA follows: TGTGCCAGCAGCTTAAACCAGGGCGTACCCACCTTC. Translation: CASSLNQGVPTF. This chain connects TRBV11-3 to TRBJ1-2; tentatively, D is TRBD1 (5 bases). Germline V CDR1 and CDR2: SGHNT, YENEEA. The V end was cut by 2 bases, the J end by 13 bases, with 14 bases between. CDR3 length equals 12 residues. Full variable domain (missing parts from reference TRBV11-3 and TRBJ1-2): EAGVVQSPRYKIIEKKQPVAFWCNPISGHNTLYWYLQNLGQGPELLIRYENEEAVDDSQLPKDRFSAERLKGVDSTLKIQPAELGDSAVYLCASSLNQGVPTFGSGTRLTVV.

The chain links TRBV11-3 to TRBJ2-7, with 10 bases aligning to TRBD2. The V gene's germline CDR1 is SGHNT and CDR2 YENEEA. Losses at the gene ends were 6 bases for V and 5 bases for J; bases not matched to a gene: 4. This CDR3 contains 13 residues. The CDR3 protein is CASRSGRVDEQYF. The CDR3 nucleotides read TGTGCCAGCAGGAGCGGGAGGGTGGACGAGCAGTACTTC. The complete variable domain, with remaining parts taken from reference TRBV11-3 and TRBJ2-7, reads EAGVVQSPRYKIIEKKQPVAFWCNPISGHNTLYWYLQNLGQGPELLIRYENEEAVDDSQLPKDRFSAERLKGVDSTLKIQPAELGDSAVYLCASRSGRVDEQYFGPGTRLTVT.

This sequence joins TRBV9 and TRBJ2-1, with 8 bases identical to TRBD2. The CDR3 runs to 14 residues. Trimming removed 3 bases from V and 9 bases from J; junction bases left unmatched: 8. Germline V gives CDR1 SGDLS, CDR2 YYNGEE. The CDR3 region is CASSEGLEGREQFF. The CDR3 DNA reads as TGTGCCAGCAGCGAGGGACTAGAAGGGCGTGAGCAGTTCTTC. Filled out from reference TRBV9 and TRBJ2-1, the complete variable domain reads DSGVTQTPKHLITATGQRVTLRCSPRSGDLSVYWYQQSLDQGLQFLIQYYNGEERAKGNILERFSAQQFPDLHSELNLSSLELGDSALYFCASSEGLEGREQFFGPGTRLTVL.

This clone showed up just a few times. The genes are TRBV4-2 and TRBJ1-2; no firm D call. Per the germline V gene, CDR1 is LGHNA and CDR2 is YNFKEQ. The germline V and J ends were trimmed by 0 bases and 4 bases, with 9 bases remaining between them. This CDR3 contains 14 residues. Here the CDR3 reads CASSQDFPSYGYTF. The CDR3 DNA is TGTGCCAGCAGCCAAGACTTCCCGAGCTATGGCTACACCTTC.

In DNA, the CDR3 is TGCGCCAGCAGCTTTGCAGGGTCCGGCTACACCTTC. This encodes CASSFAGSGYTF. V and J are TRBV5-1 and TRBJ1-2, with D maybe TRBD1 (5 bases). Trimming took 2 bases from V and 8 from J, leaving 10 bases between them. The germline V gene encodes CDR1 SGHRS and CDR2 YFSETQ. This CDR3 has 12 residues. The whole variable domain, filled in from reference TRBV5-1 and TRBJ1-2, reads KAGVTQTPRYLIKTRGQQVTLSCSPISGHRSVSWYQQTPGQGLQFLFEYFSETQRNKGNFPGRFSGRQFSNSRSEMNVSTLELGDSALYLCASSFAGSGYTFGSGTRLTVV.

The chain is built from TRBV27 and TRBJ1-5, with TRBD1 as a possible D gene (6 bases). V was trimmed by 6 bases and J by 0 bases, leaving 18 bases between them. The CDR3 has 17 amino acids. Germline assignment: CDR1 MNHEY and CDR2 SMNVEV (reference sequence). The CDR3 region is CASRLTTSTGSNQPQHF. The DNA of the CDR3 is TGTGCCAGCAGACTGACGACCTCGACAGGTAGCAATCAGCCCCAGCATTTT.

The chain links TRBV9 to TRBJ1-3, with a weak D call TRBD1 (5 bases). The V end was cut by 0 bases, the J end by 5 bases, with 15 bases between. The CDR3 length is 16 residues. Germline lookup yields CDR1 SGDLS and CDR2 YYNGEE. The CDR3: CASSVAPGGSRNTIYF. In nucleotides, the CDR3 is TGTGCCAGCAGCGTAGCTCCGGGGGGAAGTAGAAACACCATATATTTT.

The chain employs TRBV5-1 and TRBJ1-4; no clear D gene. There are 14 residues in the CDR3. Trimming left V 0 bases short and J 1 base short, with 4 bases between. CDR1 and CDR2 (germline): SGHRS, YFSETQ. The CDR3 region is CASSLAGTNEKLFF. In DNA form, the CDR3 reads TGCGCCAGCAGCTTGGCAGGAACTAATGAAAAACTGTTTTTT.

CDR3 residues: CASSGLGVKTQYF. The DNA of the CDR3 is TGTGCCAGTAGTGGTCTAGGAGTGAAGACCCAGTACTTC. V and J are TRBV19 and TRBJ2-5; unclear D gene. Looked up from germline, CDR1 is LNHDA and CDR2 is SQIVND (reference sequence). Trimming left V 5 bases short and J 6 bases short, with 13 bases between. The CDR3 spans 13 residues.

The chain recombines TRBV5-4 with TRBJ2-2, with D uncertain. Between the trimmed V and J ends, which lost 0 bases and 5 bases, there was a span of 20 bases. This CDR3 is built from 18 residues. Looked up from germline, CDR1 is SGHNT and CDR2 is YYREEE (reference sequence). The CDR3 nucleotides are TGTGCCAGCAGCTTGGATGCTATTCCCCCCTTTGATACCGGGGAGCTGTTTTTT. Residues: CASSLDAIPPFDTGELFF.

V and J are TRBV13 and TRBJ2-7; the match to TRBD2 covers 8 bases. With 4 bases clipped from V and 4 bases from J, the junction kept 6 bases outside the gene matches. This CDR3 contains 14 residues. Looked up from germline, CDR1 is PRHDT and CDR2 is FYEKMQ (reference sequence). The CDR3 protein is CASSWGRLAYEQYF. The CDR3 DNA reads as TGTGCCAGCAGCTGGGGGCGACTAGCGTACGAGCAGTACTTC.

The chain carries TRBV18 and TRBJ1-5, with D uncertain. The CDR3 length is 14 residues. V was clipped by 2 bases and J by 4 bases, with 9 bases between them. The germline V gene encodes CDR1 KGHSH and CDR2 LQKENI. The CDR3, as DNA: TGTGCCAGCTCACCAAAGCGGGCGAATCAGCCCCAGCATTTT. This gives the protein CASSPKRANQPQHF.

J is TRBJ2-3 and V is TRBV6-5; 7 nucleotides match TRBD2. The CDR3 totals 15 residues. With V trimmed by 7 bases and J by 0 bases, 7 bases remained unmatched. CDR1 is MNHEY, CDR2 SVGAGI, per germline. CDR3 nucleotides: TGTGCCAGCAATCGAGCGGGGACTAGCACAGATACGCAGTATTTT. Amino acids: CASNRAGTSTDTQYF.